Below are 28 T cell receptor beta chains sequenced from a single sample in a study of T cell changes during pregnancy in multiple sclerosis. Produced via immunoSEQ multiplex PCR; TCRdb's table is partial and in-frame only. The table includes around 30,000 clones, just over 90% detected once. The starting material was CD8+ T cells from peripheral blood mononuclear cells, obtained in the second trimester of pregnancy. The receptors were gathered from a female donor with multiple sclerosis, enrolled in a pregnancy study.

The chain uses TRBV6-4 and TRBJ2-3; 9 bases line up with TRBD2. CDR1 and CDR2 (germline): MRHNA, SNTAGT. The CDR3 length is 17 residues. With 3 bases clipped from V and 2 bases from J, the junction kept 9 bases outside the gene matches. CDR3 sequence (DNA): TGTGCCAGCAGTGAAGGGCTAGCGGGACCGACCACAGATACGCAGTATTTT. Its translation is CASSEGLAGPTTDTQYF.

A single count supports this clone. V and J are TRBV15 and TRBJ2-5, with D hard to call. The CDR3 consists of 15 residues. Per germline, CDR1 LNHNV and CDR2 YYDKDF (reference sequence). Trimming pared 0 bases from V and 0 bases from J, leaving 8 bases between. In nucleotides, the CDR3 is TGTGCCACCAGCAGAGATAAGGCGGACCAAGAGACCCAGTACTTC. It encodes CATSRDKADQETQYF.

V usage is TRBV5-1 and J usage is TRBJ1-2; 7 nucleotides agree with TRBD1. The CDR3 runs to 17 residues. The germline V gene has CDR1 SGHRS and CDR2 YFSETQ. V shed 0 bases and J 5 bases; nucleotides not matched to a gene: 13. The DNA for the CDR3 is TGCGCCAGCAGCTTGGTAGGGGGCGAGGATTTTCATTATGGCTACACCTTC. It specifies CASSLVGGEDFHYGYTF.

J is TRBJ2-7 and V is TRBV7-7; 7 bases line up with TRBD1. This CDR3 spans 13 amino acids. Germline V gene lookup returns CDR1 SSHAT and CDR2 FNYEAQ (reference sequence). J lost 3 bases, V lost 3 bases, and 2 bases had no gene match. The CDR3 sequence: CASSFGDSYEQYF. CDR3 DNA: TGTGCCAGCAGCTTCGGGGACAGCTACGAGCAGTACTTC.

J is TRBJ2-2 and V is TRBV27; TRBD1 agrees at 9 bases. The trim removed 2 bases at V and 5 bases at J, leaving 18 bases unmatched. Per the germline V gene, CDR1 is MNHEY and CDR2 is SMNVEV (reference sequence). This CDR3 spans 20 amino acids. The CDR3 spells CASSLNKSAYRGRKTGELFF. CDR3 DNA sequence: TGTGCCAGCAGTTTAAATAAGAGCGCTTACAGGGGGCGCAAAACCGGGGAGCTGTTTTTT.

The chain joins TRBV10-3 to TRBJ2-7; 7 bases agree with TRBD1. Germline CDR1 is ENHRY and CDR2 is SYGVKD. With 6 bases clipped from V and 4 bases from J, the junction kept 6 bases outside the gene matches. The CDR3 extends over 13 amino acids. The CDR3 is CAIRGPTGYEQYF. The CDR3 DNA follows: TGTGCCATCAGGGGACCGACAGGGTACGAGCAGTACTTC.

The chain uses TRBV27 and TRBJ2-7; 12 bases align to TRBD2. J was trimmed by 5 bases and V by 6 bases; bases with no gene match: 8. The length of the CDR3 is 15 residues. Per germline, CDR1 MNHEY and CDR2 SMNVEV (reference sequence). The CDR3 sequence: CASSPETSGSDEQYF. As DNA, the CDR3 is TGTGCCAGCAGCCCAGAGACTAGCGGGAGCGACGAGCAGTACTTC.

The chain links TRBV28 to TRBJ2-1; 10 bases are a match to TRBD2. With 2 bases clipped from V and 5 bases from J, the junction kept 6 bases outside the gene matches. Germline V CDR1 and CDR2: MDHEN, SYDVKM. The CDR3 contains 16 residues. The CDR3 nucleotides are TGTGCCAGCAGTTTACTCCTAGCGGGAGAACACAATGAGCAGTTCTTC. Translation: CASSLLLAGEHNEQFF.

The chain combines TRBV9 with TRBJ1-3; TRBD1 aligns across 8 bases. The V segment lost 3 bases and the J segment 3 bases; nucleotides outside the gene matches: 8. The CDR3 covers 16 residues. The germline CDR1 and CDR2 sequences are SGDLS and YYNGEE. The CDR3 DNA reads as TGTGCCAGCAGCGACCTTACAGGGGGTAGTGGAAACACCATATATTTT. It specifies CASSDLTGGSGNTIYF.

The J gene is TRBJ2-7, the V gene TRBV7-9, with a tentative D call TRBD2 (6 bases). CDR1 and CDR2 (germline): SEHNR, FQNEAQ (reference sequence). Deletions cut 5 bases from V and 6 bases from J, with 11 bases between. The CDR3 is 12 amino acids. The CDR3 coding sequence is TGTGCCAGCAGCCCGCTGGGGGGCGAGCAGTACTTC. Protein sequence: CASSPLGGEQYF.

The CDR3 DNA reads as TGTGCCATCAGATGGGACTCTAGCTCCTACAATGAGCAGTTCTTC. It codes for CAIRWDSSSYNEQFF. The chain couples TRBV10-3 to TRBJ2-1; D may be TRBD2 (6 bases). This CDR3 region has 15 residues. Germline-derived CDR1 and CDR2 are ENHRY and SYGVKD. V was trimmed by 6 bases and J by 0 bases, leaving 12 bases between them.

The V call is TRBV5-1, the J call TRBJ1-2, with 9 bases matching TRBD1. V shed 4 bases and J 8 bases; nucleotides not matched to a gene: 12. The CDR3 contains 15 residues. The germline V gene encodes CDR1 SGHRS and CDR2 YFSETQ. The CDR3 reads CASSDGTGILRGYTF. The CDR3 bases are TGCGCCAGCAGCGACGGGACAGGGATCTTGAGAGGCTACACCTTC.

The chain uses TRBV28 and TRBJ2-7; 11 bases map to TRBD1. CDR1 MDHEN and CDR2 SYDVKM come from the germline V gene. The CDR3 totals 15 residues. V dropped 5 bases and J dropped 1; count of bases not matched to a gene: 4. The CDR3 DNA sequence: TGTGCCAGCAGTCTTGGACAGGGGGCTTCCTACGAGCAGTACTTC. Its translation: CASSLGQGASYEQYF.

This sequence joins TRBV6-6 and TRBJ2-7; 10 bases are a match to TRBD2. J gave up 3 bases and V 0 bases, and 2 bases lay outside the gene matches. CDR1 and CDR2 (germline): MNHNY, SVGAGI (reference sequence). This CDR3 has 15 amino acids. This CDR3 is CASSYSRTSGYEQYF. The CDR3 DNA reads TGTGCCAGCAGTTACTCCCGGACTAGCGGCTACGAGCAGTACTTC.

The V gene is TRBV5-1, the J gene TRBJ1-1, with D perhaps TRBD1 (6 bases). The germline gives CDR1 SGHRS, CDR2 YFSETQ. V was pared by 3 bases and J by 6 bases, with 12 bases between. The CDR3 is made up of 13 amino acids. The CDR3 spells CASSSLQGPEAFF. CDR3 bases: TGCGCCAGCAGCTCTTTACAGGGACCTGAAGCTTTCTTT.

V usage is TRBV19 and J usage is TRBJ2-5, with TRBD1 identical over 9 bases. The J call may be mistaken, given a closer DNA end match to TRBJ2-7. Germline assignment: CDR1 LNHDA and CDR2 SQIVND (reference sequence). CDR3 length: 15 amino acids. The CDR3 DNA reads TGTGCCAGTAGTTCGGGGACAGGGAATCAAGGCGAGCAGTACTTC. Translated: CASSSGTGNQGEQYF.

This chain connects TRBV27 to TRBJ2-5; D gene unclear. CDR1 MNHEY and CDR2 SMNVEV come from the germline V gene (reference sequence). The CDR3 sequence is 16 residues long. V was cut by 2 bases and J by 2 bases, with 15 bases left in between. CDR3 DNA: TGTGCCAGCAGTTTAATCGGGTCGGGTGGGCAAGAGACCCAGTACTTC. Protein product: CASSLIGSGGQETQYF.

V usage is TRBV27 and J usage is TRBJ2-7, with 7 bases that match TRBD1. The CDR3 extends over 14 amino acids. The V segment lost 7 bases and the J segment 4 bases; nucleotides outside the gene matches: 10. Germline lookup yields CDR1 MNHEY and CDR2 SMNVEV (reference sequence). CDR3 DNA: TGTGCCAGCACTACGACAGGGACGGAATACGAGCAGTACTTC. Residues: CASTTTGTEYEQYF.

Points on this clone: Its ends do not fully match the called genes, so a read error is possible. The chain couples TRBV29-1 to TRBJ1-1; weak D call: TRBD1 (6 bases). Germline V gene sequence: CDR1 SQVTM, CDR2 ANQGSEA. The CDR3 is 15 residues long. CDR3 sequence reads: CSAEQLPPRGTEAFF. Written as DNA, the CDR3 is TGCAGCGCTGAACAGCTCCCGCCCAGGGGCACTGAAGCTTTCTTT.

V usage is TRBV5-1 and J usage is TRBJ2-2; D is possibly TRBD2 (6 bases). Germline V lookup: CDR1 SGHRS, CDR2 YFSETQ. This CDR3 is 15 amino acids long. V dropped 4 bases and J dropped 1 base, with 11 bases sitting between them. As DNA, the CDR3 is TGCGCCAGCAGCGGGCGGGGCTTGAACACCGGGGAGCTGTTTTTT. Translating it yields CASSGRGLNTGELFF.

V and J are TRBV12-5 and TRBJ2-1; 7 bases match TRBD2. Trimming took 3 bases from V and 10 from J; bases not matched to a gene: 6. In germline, CDR1 is LGHNT, CDR2 FRNRAP. The CDR3 is 13 amino acids. The CDR3 loop is CASGFGSGYEQFF. In DNA, the CDR3 is TGTGCTAGTGGTTTTGGTAGCGGGTACGAGCAGTTCTTC.

This clone was counted only a few times. This chain uses TRBV5-6 with TRBJ2-7, with a tentative D call TRBD2 (6 bases). Germline V gives CDR1 SGHDT, CDR2 YYEEEE. V was trimmed by 4 bases and J by 6 bases, leaving 17 bases between them. This CDR3 is 14 amino acids long. The DNA of the CDR3 is TGTGCCAGCAGCCTAGGGACCGGGGGACTCGAGCAGTACTTC. It specifies CASSLGTGGLEQYF.

This clone was observed once. The rearrangement uses TRBV14 and TRBJ2-3, with D tentatively TRBD2 (7 bases). Germline CDR1 and CDR2: SGHDN and FVKESK. V was pared by 2 bases and J by 10 bases, with 13 bases between. The CDR3 is 13 amino acids. CDR3 sequence: CASSQSRGGAQYF. The CDR3 DNA is TGTGCCAGCAGCCAAAGCAGGGGAGGGGCGCAGTATTTT.

The chain uses TRBV9 and TRBJ1-4; 7 nucleotides line up with TRBD1. The CDR3 extends over 15 amino acids. V dropped 0 bases and J dropped 5; count of bases not matched to a gene: 4. The V gene's germline CDR1 is SGDLS and CDR2 YYNGEE. DNA of the CDR3: TGTGCCAGCAGCGTAGAGGGGACAGCGAATGAAAAACTGTTTTTT. Its protein product is CASSVEGTANEKLFF.

This clone came up once. CDR3 sequence reads: CASSPYEQGPYYEQYF. The CDR3 bases are TGTGCCAGCAGCCCCTACGAACAGGGACCTTACTACGAGCAGTACTTC. The chain carries TRBV7-9 and TRBJ2-7; TRBD1 might be the D (6 bases). The CDR3 totals 16 residues. Germline assignment: CDR1 SEHNR and CDR2 FQNEAQ (reference sequence). The V end lost 5 bases, the J end lost 3 bases, and 20 bases lay between the germline ends.

The chain carries TRBV27 and TRBJ2-5, with TRBD1 identical over 9 bases. V gave up 4 bases and J gave up 2 bases; unmatched junction bases: 5. The CDR3 extends over 15 amino acids. CDR1 is MNHEY and CDR2 is SMNVEV in the germline V gene (reference sequence). The CDR3 DNA sequence: TGTGCCAGCAGTTCATCCGGGACAGGGCAAGAGACCCAGTACTTC. Translated, it gives CASSSSGTGQETQYF.

The V call is TRBV4-1, the J call TRBJ2-1, with a weak D call TRBD2 (6 bases). Germline-derived CDR1 and CDR2 are MGHRA and YSYEKL. Trimming took off 6 bases at V and 0 bases at J, with 15 bases between the two ends. The CDR3 spans 16 residues. CDR3 DNA: TGCGCCAGCAGACCGGGGCTCGGGAGCTCCTACAATGAGCAGTTCTTC. Protein sequence: CASRPGLGSSYNEQFF.

The rearrangement joins TRBV7-9 to TRBJ2-3, with 7 nucleotides matching TRBD2. This CDR3 comprises 14 residues. Germline CDR1 and CDR2: SEHNR and FQNEAQ (reference sequence). Trimming removed 5 bases from V and 3 bases from J; junction bases left unmatched: 5. The CDR3 nucleotides read TGTGCCAGCAGCATAGTACTAGCGACAGATACGCAGTATTTT. Its translation: CASSIVLATDTQYF.